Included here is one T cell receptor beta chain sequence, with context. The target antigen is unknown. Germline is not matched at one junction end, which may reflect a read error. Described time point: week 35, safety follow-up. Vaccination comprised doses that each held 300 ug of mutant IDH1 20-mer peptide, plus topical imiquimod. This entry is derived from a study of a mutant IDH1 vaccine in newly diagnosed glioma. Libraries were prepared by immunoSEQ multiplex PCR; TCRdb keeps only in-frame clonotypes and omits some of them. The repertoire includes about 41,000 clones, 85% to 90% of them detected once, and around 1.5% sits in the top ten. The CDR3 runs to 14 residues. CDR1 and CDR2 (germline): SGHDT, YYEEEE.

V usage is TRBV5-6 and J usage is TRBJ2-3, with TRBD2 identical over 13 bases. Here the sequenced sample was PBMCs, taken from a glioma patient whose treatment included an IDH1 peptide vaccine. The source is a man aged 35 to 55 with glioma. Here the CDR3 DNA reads TGTGCCAGTATACTAGCGGGAGGGCCCTCTTCGGTTGATTTT. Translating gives CASILAGGPSSVDF.